These 7 T cell receptor beta chains originate from one sample sequenced in a study of cytomegalovirus exposure and HLA in healthy donors. Primers for the PCR totalled 60 Vbeta and 13 Jbeta. The method was immunoSEQ multiplex PCR; TCRdb's version includes in-frame clones alone and lacks a portion of them. In the table there are about 170,000 clones, 80% to 90% of which are singletons. Sequenced input: PBMCs. These receptors all come from a woman in her late teens or twenties in good health and CMV-seropositive.

The chain has TRBV9 and TRBJ1-1; a possible D gene is TRBD1 (6 bases). Trimming shortened V by 8 bases and J by 8 bases, and 13 bases separated the two germline ends. The CDR3 consists of 11 residues. Germline V gene lookup returns CDR1 SGDLS and CDR2 YYNGEE. For the CDR3, the DNA is TGTGCCAGTGGGAGGGGGGAGGAAGCTTTCTTT. This translates into CASGRGEEAFF.

This chain uses TRBV9 with TRBJ2-1, with D maybe TRBD2 (5 bases). This CDR3 contains 16 residues. V gave up 0 bases and J gave up 5 bases, with 15 bases separating them. CDR1 and CDR2 (germline): SGDLS, YYNGEE. As DNA, the CDR3 is TGTGCCAGCAGCGTAGGGGGTACGGGAACGGACAATGAGCAGTTCTTC. Protein sequence: CASSVGGTGTDNEQFF.

V gene TRBV28 combines with J gene TRBJ1-5, with 7 bases that match TRBD1. In germline, CDR1 is MDHEN, CDR2 SYDVKM. J gave up 9 bases and V 5 bases, and 13 bases lay outside the gene matches. This CDR3 contains 15 residues. DNA for the CDR3: TGTGCCAGCAGTCCCGGGCGACAGGGCTTTTGGCCCCAGCATTTT. It yields the protein CASSPGRQGFWPQHF. The full variable domain, rest sourced from reference TRBV28 and TRBJ1-5, is DVKVTQSSRYLVKRTGEKVFLECVQDMDHENMFWYRQDPGLGLRLIYFSYDVKMKEKGDIPEGYSVSREKKERFSLILESASTNQTSMYLCASSPGRQGFWPQHFGDGTRLSIL.

V usage is TRBV5-1 and J usage is TRBJ2-1; 12 nucleotides align to TRBD2. Unmatched junction bases numbered 10, after V lost 4 bases and J lost 5 bases. CDR3 length: 17 amino acids. Germline lookup yields CDR1 SGHRS and CDR2 YFSETQ. This CDR3 is CASSPNRLAGVNNEQFF. In DNA form, the CDR3 reads TGCGCCAGCAGCCCGAACAGACTAGCGGGGGTGAACAATGAGCAGTTCTTC.

The chain joins TRBV6-1 to TRBJ2-7; D perhaps matches TRBD2 (8 bases). Trimming took off 5 bases at V and 0 bases at J, with 14 bases between the two ends. Germline V CDR1 and CDR2: MNHNS, SASEGT. The CDR3 spans 15 residues. The CDR3 loop is CASSFSGDSSYEQYF. CDR3 nucleotides: TGTGCCAGCAGTTTTAGCGGGGACAGCTCCTACGAGCAGTACTTC.

The DNA of the CDR3 is TGCAGCGTTGATCGGGGAGTTGGTGGCTACACCTTC. This translates into CSVDRGVGGYTF. The V and J genes are TRBV29-1 and TRBJ1-2; D is uncertain. CDR1 SQVTM and CDR2 ANQGSEA come from the germline V gene. This CDR3 spans 12 amino acids. Trimming removed 3 bases at V and 7 bases at J, with 12 bases between.

This chain uses TRBV10-3 with TRBJ2-1, with a weak D call TRBD1 (5 bases). The germline V and J ends were trimmed by 10 bases and 10 bases, with 14 bases remaining between them. The CDR3 covers 11 residues. Germline loops: CDR1 ENHRY, CDR2 SYGVKD. CDR3 sequence (DNA): TGTGCCACCTTCCAGGGTCGGGAGCAGTTCTTC. As protein: CATFQGREQFF.